There are a few counts of the clone carrying this T cell receptor (beta chain). The target antigen is unknown. The study's findings and limits: The larger cohort examined one V-J beta rearrangement, not whole repertoires.

After constant-region reverse-primer amplification, full-length variable regions underwent semi-nested PCR with Nested Universal Primer A. TCRdb recomputed calls from the 5' RACE reads with MiXCR, one row per CDR3 protein. Of just over 60,000 distinct CDR3 sequences in the sample, roughly 30% were seen once. CDR3 size: 13 residues. Germline CDR1 reads MDHEN; CDR2 reads SYDVKM. V dropped 9 bases and J dropped 0 bases, with 12 bases sitting between them. The TCR originated in a female donor with breast cancer. Sequenced input: tumor-infiltrating naive CD4+ T cells sorted from the breast tumor. Subset in this sample: naive CD4+ T cells, CD4+CD45RA+CD25-. This rearrangement joins TRBV28 to TRBJ2-7; no clear D. CDR3 amino acids: CASFAGSSYEQYF. Written as DNA, the CDR3 is TGTGCCAGTTTCGCCGGAAGCTCCTACGAGCAGTACTTC. Combining the CDR3 with reference TRBV28 and TRBJ2-7 gives the whole variable domain DVKVTQSSRYLVKRTGEKVFLECVQDMDHENMFWYRQDPGLGLRLIYFSYDVKMKEKGDIPEGYSVSREKKERFSLILESASTNQTSMYLCASFAGSSYEQYFGPGTRLTVT.